Below are 20 T cell receptor beta chains sequenced from a single sample in a study of identical twins. From the 5' RACE reads, TCRdb called clonotypes with MiXCR, one entry per CDR3 protein. Among some 1,600,000 distinct CDR3 sequences listed, more than 30% were seen once. The source material was cord blood. All receptors come from a newborn girl in good health.

A word on this clonotype: At one of its ends the junction is not consistent with the germline gene, which may arise from a read error. V usage is TRBV28 and J usage is TRBJ2-4; D perhaps matches TRBD1 (6 bases). There are 15 residues in the CDR3. Germline CDR1 is MDHEN and CDR2 is SYDVKM. The CDR3: CASSSGQLAKNIRYF. CDR3 sequence (DNA): TGTGCCAGCAGTTCAGGACAGCTAGCCAAAAACATTCGGTACTTC.

In this sample, this clonotype turned up a few times. This chain connects TRBV10-2 to TRBJ2-7, with 10 bases aligning to TRBD2. Trimming at V came to 4 bases and at J to 2 bases, leaving 5 bases not matched to a gene. In germline, CDR1 is WSHSY, CDR2 SAAADI. The CDR3 loop spans 15 amino acids. The CDR3 loop is CASSASGRDAYEQYF. In DNA, the CDR3 is TGCGCCAGCAGTGCTAGCGGGAGAGACGCCTACGAGCAGTACTTC.

The chain joins TRBV10-3 to TRBJ1-1; D call uncertain. CDR1 is ENHRY and CDR2 is SYGVKD in the germline V gene. Between the trimmed V and J ends, which lost 8 bases and 1 base, there was a span of 8 bases. CDR3 length equals 12 residues. As DNA, the CDR3 is TGTGCCATCCAGACCCAGAACACTGAAGCTTTCTTT. The encoded protein is CAIQTQNTEAFF.

This clonotype was seen a handful of times. The rearrangement joins TRBV2 to TRBJ2-7; TRBD1 is a possible D gene (6 bases). Germline loops: CDR1 SNHLY, CDR2 FYNNEI. This CDR3 has 13 amino acids. V dropped 6 bases and J dropped 0 bases, with 9 bases sitting between them. CDR3 DNA: TGTGCCAGCAGGACAGGCTACTCCTACGAGCAGTACTTC. Translating gives CASRTGYSYEQYF. The full variable domain, with the rest looked up from reference TRBV2 and TRBJ2-7, is EPEVTQTPSHQVTQMGQEVILRCVPISNHLYFYWYRQILGQKVEFLVSFYNNEISEKSEIFDDQFSVERPDGSNFTLKIRSTKLEDSAMYFCASRTGYSYEQYFGPGTRLTVT.

This clonotype was seen only a few times. The chain links TRBV6-6 to TRBJ1-6; TRBD1 matches 8 bases. This CDR3 comprises 17 residues. Germline CDR1 MNHNY, CDR2 SVGAGI (reference sequence). With 0 bases clipped from V and 10 bases from J, the junction kept 11 bases outside the gene matches. The CDR3 loop is CASSYSNVRQGYSPLHF. The DNA for the CDR3 is TGTGCCAGCAGTTACTCGAACGTACGACAGGGGTACTCACCCCTCCACTTT.

This clonotype was counted only a few times. The V call is TRBV20-1, the J call TRBJ2-3, with unresolved D. Trimming shortened V by 6 bases and J by 4 bases, and 8 bases separated the two germline ends. CDR1 and CDR2 (germline): DFQATT, SNEGSKA (reference sequence). This CDR3 spans 11 amino acids. The DNA of the CDR3 is TGCAGTGCGATGGACCCAGATACGCAGTATTTT. Its translation: CSAMDPDTQYF.

The rearrangement joins TRBV7-2 to TRBJ1-2; TRBD1 matches at 9 bases. CDR3 length: 15 amino acids. Germline V lookup: CDR1 SGHTA, CDR2 FQGNSA. The junction had 4 bases not matched to a gene; V was cut back by 5 bases and J by 0 bases. The CDR3 bases are TGTGCCAGCAGCCAGCGGACAGGGGCTAACTATGGCTACACCTTC. It specifies CASSQRTGANYGYTF.

The V gene is TRBV6-5, the J gene TRBJ2-5, with D perhaps TRBD2 (6 bases). CDR3 length: 16 residues. Per germline, CDR1 MNHEY and CDR2 SVGAGI. V lost 0 bases to trimming and J lost 5 bases, with 16 bases between them. CDR3 nucleotide sequence: TGTGCCAGCAGTTACTCGACGGCTAGCGTAAAGGAGACCCAGTACTTC. It translates to CASSYSTASVKETQYF.

Concerning this clonotype: The junction departs from the called germline gene at one end, perhaps through a read error. The chain is built from TRBV29-1 and TRBJ2-3, with 10 bases fitting TRBD1. Per the germline V gene, CDR1 is SQVTM and CDR2 is ANQGSEA. The CDR3 runs to 14 residues. The CDR3 protein is CSVEDRGRTDTQYF. For the CDR3, the DNA is TGCAGCGTGGAAGACAGGGGGCGAACAGATACGCAGTATTTT.

This clonotype was counted a few times. The V and J genes are TRBV6-5 and TRBJ1-3, with no clear D. Between the trimmed V and J ends, which lost 7 bases and 0 bases, there was a span of 16 bases. Germline assignment: CDR1 MNHEY and CDR2 SVGAGI. The CDR3 runs to 16 residues. CDR3 in amino acids: CASIPRVVSSGNTIYF. The CDR3 DNA reads as TGTGCCAGCATCCCCCGAGTCGTGAGCTCTGGAAACACCATATATTTT.

The chain recombines TRBV7-2 with TRBJ2-1, with 8 bases identical to TRBD2. The CDR3 contains 16 residues. With V trimmed by 4 bases and J by 2 bases, 7 bases remained unmatched. Germline-derived CDR1 and CDR2 are SGHTA and FQGNSA. The CDR3 sequence is CASSSTGTRAYNEQFF. CDR3 sequence (DNA): TGTGCCAGCAGCTCGACCGGGACTAGGGCCTACAATGAGCAGTTCTTC.

This clonotype was seen only a few times. V usage is TRBV25-1 and J usage is TRBJ2-2, with D tentatively TRBD2 (5 bases). V gave up 2 bases and J gave up 3 bases, with 7 bases separating them. CDR3 size: 14 residues. Germline V gene data show CDR1 as MGHDK and CDR2 as SYGVNS. CDR3 amino acids: CASSEEGYTGELFF. The DNA of the CDR3 is TGTGCCAGCAGTGAAGAGGGCTACACCGGGGAGCTGTTTTTT.

V usage is TRBV20-1 and J usage is TRBJ1-4; 7 bases are shared with TRBD1. There are 19 residues in the CDR3. Trimming removed 1 base from V and 0 bases from J; junction bases left unmatched: 14. CDR1 DFQATT and CDR2 SNEGSKA come from the germline V gene (reference sequence). The CDR3 DNA follows: TGCAGTGCTAGAGCTAAGGCAGGGGGACATCCTACAACTAATGAAAAACTGTTTTTT. It encodes CSARAKAGGHPTTNEKLFF.

This clonotype was recorded at least ten times. This sequence joins TRBV6-1 and TRBJ1-1; possibly TRBD1 for D (6 bases). The V gene lost 5 bases and the J gene lost 1 base, with 14 bases spanning the gap. The CDR3 runs 15 residues. Looked up from germline, CDR1 is MNHNS and CDR2 is SASEGT. The CDR3 bases are TGTGCCAGCAGTTCCGAGACAGGCCCGAACACTGAAGCTTTCTTT. Protein: CASSSETGPNTEAFF.

The chain has TRBV5-6 and TRBJ2-2, with D perhaps TRBD1 (6 bases). V lost 0 bases, J lost 2 bases, and 11 bases lay in between. Germline loops: CDR1 SGHDT, CDR2 YYEEEE. The CDR3 contains 16 residues. CDR3 sequence reads: CASSLGTALNTGELFF. The CDR3 DNA is TGTGCCAGCAGCTTGGGGACAGCCTTAAACACCGGGGAGCTGTTTTTT.

The genes are TRBV28 and TRBJ2-5; the D gene is possibly TRBD1 (5 bases). The DNA end is a closer match to TRBJ2-7, so the J assignment may be wrong. This CDR3 spans 14 amino acids. Germline V gene data show CDR1 as MDHEN and CDR2 as SYDVKM. The CDR3 nucleotides are TGTGCCAGCACTCCCAGGGTGGGGTACTACGAGCAGTACTTC. It is translated as CASTPRVGYYEQYF.

This clonotype has a handful of counts. V and J are TRBV12-3 or TRBV12-4 and TRBJ2-2; D ambiguous. Trimming stripped 2 bases from V and 6 bases from J, with 4 bases between. CDR3 length: 12 amino acids. CDR3 sequence (DNA): TGTGCCAGCAGTTTATGGTCCGGGGAGCTGTTTTTT. Its translation: CASSLWSGELFF.

As regards this clonotype: This could be a read error, since a much larger clone is one nucleotide away. This rearrangement joins TRBV10-3 to TRBJ2-1; D uncertain. CDR1 and CDR2 (germline): ENHRY, SYGVKD. Between the trimmed V and J ends, which lost 3 bases and 13 bases, there was a span of 10 bases. CDR3 length: 11 amino acids. The DNA of the CDR3 is TGTGCCATCAGTGATGAGGAGACCCAGTTCTTC. Translation: CAISDEETQFF.

Comment on this clonotype: This may be a read error: a much more frequent sequence differs by one nucleotide. The CDR3 loop reads CASSLGTADQPQHF. CDR3 bases: TGTGCCAGCAGTCTTGGGACAGCCGATCAGCCCCAGCATTTT. The rearrangement joins TRBV6-5 to TRBJ1-5; 7 bases are shared with TRBD1. V gave up 5 bases and J gave up 5 bases; unmatched junction bases: 6. This CDR3 comprises 14 residues. The germline gives CDR1 MNHEY, CDR2 SVGAGI.

This clonotype was counted a few times. V and J are TRBV4-2 and TRBJ1-1, with TRBD1 matching over 8 bases. The length of the CDR3 is 15 residues. The germline gives CDR1 LGHNA, CDR2 YNFKEQ. With 0 bases clipped from V and 1 base from J, the junction kept 1 base outside the gene matches. The CDR3 here is CASSQDQGANTEAFF. Here the CDR3 DNA reads TGTGCCAGCAGCCAAGATCAGGGGGCGAACACTGAAGCTTTCTTT.